A selection of T cell receptor beta chains follows, all from one sample in a study of regulatory T cells in long-lasting Graves disease. TCRdb analysed the multiplex PCR reads with MiXCR anew, one entry per CDR3 protein. This repertoire shows about 540,000 distinct CDR3 sequences, about 14% found once; its top ten account for roughly 10%. These data were likewise used in another study, on T cells in Graves' hyperthyroidism and ophthalmopathy.

Source: peripheral blood mononuclear cells (PBMCs), taken at new diagnosis, from a patient treated with antithyroid drugs. Source of these receptors: a man aged 25 to 40 with Graves disease. The CDR3 runs from the conserved cysteine through the conserved F or W. A D gene is named only where the DNA matches it firmly. Rows give clone size only sometimes, using once, few, many, or a class for an expanded clone.

V: TRBV19
J: TRBJ2-7
length: 14
size: .
D: TRBD1
DNA: TGTGCCAGTAGTATAAACGAAAGGACAGGTATCAAGAAATTC
CDR3: CASSINERTGIKKF

V: TRBV7-9
J: TRBJ1-6
length: 15
size: many
D: TRBD1
DNA: TGTGCCAGCAGCACTAGGGACAGATTACATTCACCCCTCCACTTT
CDR3: CASSTRDRLHSPLHF

V: TRBV10-1
J: TRBJ2-2
length: 15
size: few
D: TRBD1
DNA: TGCGCCAGCGCTACAGGGGGCACTAACACCGGGGAGCTGTTTTTT
CDR3: CASATGGTNTGELFF

V: TRBV10-3
J: TRBJ1-3
length: 13
size: many
D: .
DNA: TGTGCCATCAGCGACGGCAGTGGAAACACCATATATTTT
CDR3: CAISDGSGNTIYF

V: TRBV6-1
J: TRBJ2-1
length: 15
size: .
D: TRBD2
DNA: TGTGCCAGCAGCGGTGGTCTAGCGGGGGGAAATGAGCAGTTCTTC
CDR3: CASSGGLAGGNEQFF

V: TRBV9
J: TRBJ1-3
length: 13
size: .
D: .
DNA: TGTGCCAGCAGCGTAAAGGCGGAGAACACCATATATTTT
CDR3: CASSVKAENTIYF

V: TRBV29-1
J: TRBJ2-3
length: 15
size: few
D: TRBD2
DNA: TGCAGCGTTGATCCGACTAGCGGGAGGGTGGATACGCAGTATTTT
CDR3: CSVDPTSGRVDTQYF

V: TRBV6-1
J: TRBJ1-2
length: 16
size: few
D: TRBD1
DNA: TGTGCCAGCAGTAAACAAGGGACAGGGGGAACCTATGGCTACACCTTC
CDR3: CASSKQGTGGTYGYTF

V: TRBV18
J: TRBJ2-1
length: 18
size: few
D: TRBD2
DNA: TGTGCCAGCTCACCACAGCGGACTAGCGGGAGTGTCTACAATGAGCAGTTCTTC
CDR3: CASSPQRTSGSVYNEQFF

V: TRBV11-2
J: TRBJ2-7
length: 12
size: many
D: .
DNA: TGTGCCAGCAGCTTAGTCCAGGGCGAGCAGTACTTC
CDR3: CASSLVQGEQYF

V: TRBV3-1
J: TRBJ1-2
length: 13
size: many
D: .
DNA: TGTGCCAGCAGCCAAGAGGGCAGCGGAGGCTACACCTTC
CDR3: CASSQEGSGGYTF

V: TRBV7-9
J: TRBJ2-3
length: 13
size: many
D: .
DNA: TGTGCCAGCAGCCCTAGCCCGACAGATACGCAGTATTTT
CDR3: CASSPSPTDTQYF

V: TRBV9
J: TRBJ2-5
length: 15
size: .
D: TRBD2
DNA: TGTGCCAGCAGCGTAGCCGGACTAGCGGGAGAGACCCAGTACTTC
CDR3: CASSVAGLAGETQYF

V: TRBV28
J: TRBJ2-5
length: 15
size: many
D: TRBD2
DNA: TGTGCCAGCAGTGAGGGAGGGGCGAAGGGAGAGACCCAGTACTTC
CDR3: CASSEGGAKGETQYF

V: TRBV10-3
J: TRBJ2-2
length: 17
size: many
D: TRBD2
DNA: TGTGCCATCAGGCAGACTAGCGGGAGGGCCGTCACCGGGGAGCTGTTTTTT
CDR3: CAIRQTSGRAVTGELFF

V: TRBV28
J: TRBJ2-7
length: 14
size: many
D: .
DNA: TGTGCCAGCAGTTTCCAGGGCAATCCCTACGAGCAGTACTTC
CDR3: CASSFQGNPYEQYF

V: TRBV7-3
J: TRBJ2-5
length: 13
size: .
D: .
DNA: TGTGCCAGCAGTATGGGGTTTCAAGAGACCCAGTACTTC
CDR3: CASSMGFQETQYF

V: TRBV27
J: TRBJ1-6
length: 13
size: .
D: .
DNA: TGTGCCAGCAGTTTCGGGAGGGATTCACCCCTCCACTTT
CDR3: CASSFGRDSPLHF

V: TRBV28
J: TRBJ2-5
length: 13
size: few
D: .
DNA: TGTGCCAGCAATCCGGGACATAAGGAGACCCAGTACTTC
CDR3: CASNPGHKETQYF

V: TRBV2
J: TRBJ1-1
length: 14
size: .
D: .
DNA: TGTGCCAGCATGGAGGGGTTCATGAACACTGAAGCTTTCTTT
CDR3: CASMEGFMNTEAFF

V: TRBV7-2
J: TRBJ1-1
length: 14
size: many
D: .
DNA: TGTGCCAGCAGCCCCGAGTCGGGGAACACTGAAGCTTTCTTT
CDR3: CASSPESGNTEAFF

V: TRBV27
J: TRBJ2-2
length: 15
size: few
D: TRBD1
DNA: TGTGCCAGCAGCCACAGGGGGAGATCCCCCGGGGAGCTGTTTTTT
CDR3: CASSHRGRSPGELFF

V: TRBV7-9
J: TRBJ2-7
length: 14
size: many
D: .
DNA: TGTGCCAGCAGCCCTAACCTGACTCGCTACGAGCAGTACTTC
CDR3: CASSPNLTRYEQYF

V: TRBV6-4
J: TRBJ2-3
length: 16
size: many
D: TRBD2
DNA: TGTGCCAACATCCCGGTTAGCGGGAGCAACACAGATACGCAGTATTTT
CDR3: CANIPVSGSNTDTQYF

V: TRBV19
J: TRBJ2-1
length: 18
size: .
D: TRBD2
DNA: TGTGCCAGTAGCCTGAGGGAGGTGGGTAGCGGGAGTTTCTATGAGCAGTTCTTC
CDR3: CASSLREVGSGSFYEQFF

V: TRBV5-1
J: TRBJ2-1
length: 16
size: many
D: .
DNA: TGCGCCAGCAGCTTGGAATACCAAAGCTCCTACAATGAGCAGTTCTTC
CDR3: CASSLEYQSSYNEQFF

V: TRBV18
J: TRBJ1-1
length: 16
size: many
D: .
DNA: TGTGCCAGCTCACCGGGGGGGGCTCAATACCCCGCTGAAGCTTTCTTT
CDR3: CASSPGGAQYPAEAFF

V: TRBV6-9
J: TRBJ2-1
length: 17
size: .
D: TRBD2
DNA: TGTGCCAGCAGTTACACAGCGGGAGGCGCCTATGACGGCGAGCAGTTCTTC
CDR3: CASSYTAGGAYDGEQFF

V: TRBV6-2/TRBV6-3
J: TRBJ2-3
length: 16
size: few
D: .
DNA: TGTGCCAGCAGTCTGGACTCGGTTCCCCCCACAGATACGCAGTATTTT
CDR3: CASSLDSVPPTDTQYF

V: TRBV5-1
J: TRBJ1-1
length: 15
size: many
D: .
DNA: TGCGCCAGCAGCTTAGTTAACGGTTTGAACACTGAAGCTTTCTTT
CDR3: CASSLVNGLNTEAFF

V: TRBV29-1
J: TRBJ2-6
length: 20
size: few
D: .
DNA: TGCAGCGTCTCTCTCCCAAAGTTGGCCGGCGGTAGCTCTGGGGCCAACGTCCTGACTTTC
CDR3: CSVSLPKLAGGSSGANVLTF

V: TRBV7-9
J: TRBJ2-3
length: 14
size: many
D: TRBD1
DNA: TGTGCCAGCAGCTCACAGGGGGCCAGAGATACGCAGTATTTT
CDR3: CASSSQGARDTQYF

V: TRBV29-1
J: TRBJ2-5
length: 16
size: .
D: .
DNA: TGCAGCGTTGCCCTGAGGGGGAGTGGCGGGGAAGAGACCCAGTACTTC
CDR3: CSVALRGSGGEETQYF

V: TRBV5-1
J: TRBJ2-2
length: 12
size: .
D: .
DNA: TGCGCCAGCAGCTTGATCACCGGGGAGCTGTTTTTT
CDR3: CASSLITGELFF

V: TRBV29-1
J: TRBJ2-3
length: 14
size: many
D: TRBD2
DNA: TGCAGCGTTGGAGGTAGCGGGAGGGCACTTACGCAGTATTTT
CDR3: CSVGGSGRALTQYF

V: TRBV2
J: TRBJ2-7
length: 13
size: many
D: .
DNA: TGTGCCAGCACCGACAATCCTTCGTACGAGCAGTACTTC
CDR3: CASTDNPSYEQYF

V: TRBV5-1
J: TRBJ2-3
length: 15
size: many
D: .
DNA: TGCGCCAGCAGGGTTGGAAATGTTTCCCCAGATACGCAGTATTTT
CDR3: CASRVGNVSPDTQYF

V: TRBV20-1
J: TRBJ2-3
length: 15
size: .
D: TRBD2
DNA: TGCAGTGCGGGAACAGCGGGAGGGCCCGCAGATACGCAGTATTTT
CDR3: CSAGTAGGPADTQYF

V: TRBV29-1
J: TRBJ2-2
length: 14
size: many
D: TRBD1
DNA: TGCAGCGTCCGGGACAGGGTGAACACCGGGGAGCTGTTTTTT
CDR3: CSVRDRVNTGELFF

V: TRBV5-1
J: TRBJ1-1
length: 15
size: .
D: .
DNA: TGCGCCAGCAGCCCCTCGAGCCCCCCGAACACTGAAGCTTTCTTT
CDR3: CASSPSSPPNTEAFF

V: TRBV2
J: TRBJ2-7
length: 14
size: many
D: TRBD2
DNA: TGTGCCAGCAGGAAGACTAGCGGGGGGCGCGAGCAGTACTTC
CDR3: CASRKTSGGREQYF

V: TRBV7-2
J: TRBJ1-2
length: 16
size: .
D: TRBD1
DNA: TGTGCCAGCAGCTTAACTAATCCCGGGACAGGGGCAAGCTACACCTTC
CDR3: CASSLTNPGTGASYTF

V: TRBV20-1
J: TRBJ2-3
length: 16
size: .
D: TRBD2
DNA: TGCAGTGCTAGAGATCCCGCGGGAGGGCCCGCAGATACGCAGTATTTT
CDR3: CSARDPAGGPADTQYF

V: TRBV5-1
J: TRBJ1-6
length: 15
size: .
D: TRBD1
DNA: TGCGCCAGCAGCTTTGGACAGGGGTTCGGTTCACCCCTCCACTTT
CDR3: CASSFGQGFGSPLHF

V: TRBV20-1
J: TRBJ1-2
length: 15
size: .
D: TRBD1
DNA: TGCAACCCGATCCGGGACAGAGAGAATAACTATGGCTACACCTTC
CDR3: CNPIRDRENNYGYTF

V: TRBV6-1
J: TRBJ2-7
length: 18
size: many
D: TRBD2
DNA: TGTGCCAGCAGTGAACAGCGGGGCCGGGGGATTACTTCCTACGAGCAGTACTTC
CDR3: CASSEQRGRGITSYEQYF

V: TRBV24-1
J: TRBJ1-5
length: 16
size: .
D: .
DNA: TGTGCCACCAGTGAAAAACTCAAATCAGGGAATCAGCCCCAGCATTTT
CDR3: CATSEKLKSGNQPQHF

V: TRBV19
J: TRBJ1-1
length: 14
size: few
D: .
DNA: TGTGCCAGTAGTTCCCGGGGAGGGGGGACTGAAGCTTTCTTT
CDR3: CASSSRGGGTEAFF

V: TRBV5-1
J: TRBJ1-1
length: 14
size: many
D: .
DNA: TGCGCCAGCAGCTCACAGACAGGGAACACTGAAGCTTTCTTT
CDR3: CASSSQTGNTEAFF

V: TRBV5-4
J: TRBJ2-1
length: 19
size: .
D: TRBD2
DNA: TGTGCCAGCAGCTTGGGCCTGGGACTAGTTCTTTTATGGGACAATGAGCAGTTCTTC
CDR3: CASSLGLGLVLLWDNEQFF

V: TRBV5-6
J: TRBJ2-7
length: 16
size: few
D: .
DNA: TGTGCCAGCAGCGATTCCCCGGGACCGTGGGGGGACGAGCAGTACTTC
CDR3: CASSDSPGPWGDEQYF

V: TRBV11-1
J: TRBJ2-1
length: 12
size: many
D: .
DNA: TGTGCCAGCAGCTTAGCCAGTACCGTGCAGTTCTTC
CDR3: CASSLASTVQFF

V: TRBV27
J: TRBJ2-2
length: 13
size: many
D: .
DNA: TGTGCCAGCAGTACAGGGTATGTCGGGGAGCTGTTTTTT
CDR3: CASSTGYVGELFF

V: TRBV7-8
J: TRBJ2-1
length: 13
size: many
D: TRBD2
DNA: TGTGCCAGCAATCCGGGGGGCTACAATGAGCAGTTCTTC
CDR3: CASNPGGYNEQFF

V: TRBV7-9
J: TRBJ2-1
length: 15
size: .
D: .
DNA: TGTGCCAGCAGCTTAGAAGGAAGAGGGAGAAATGAGCAGTTCTTC
CDR3: CASSLEGRGRNEQFF